The entry below describes one TCR beta chain. Its antigen is unknown. This record comes from a study of T cells in localized non-small cell lung cancer. TCRdb's table, derived via immunoSEQ multiplex PCR, lists solely in-frame clones and lacks some. The data show about 5,000 clones, over 25% seen once. The study's findings and limits: Tumor samples were not multi-region, leaving intratumor heterogeneity unexcluded. Those with higher blood T cell density had longer overall survival. A median of about 58 of the top 100 tumor clones appeared in adjacent lung, which was paired and uninvolved.

This CDR3 comprises 14 residues. The chain is built from TRBV7-5 and TRBJ1-2. TRBV7-5 is a documented pseudogene. The sample in question was lung tumor tissue, obtained before any cancer treatment. This receptor was obtained from a man between 40 and 75 years old with stage III squamous cell lung carcinoma. CDR3: CASSQGGGPGPRHF. CDR3 bases: TGTGCCAGCAGCCAAGGCGGAGGGCCGGGACCGCGGCACTTC.